Each of the 21 T cell receptor beta chains below was sequenced from the same sample in a study of blood T cell repertoires in COVID-19. Produced via immunoSEQ multiplex PCR; TCRdb's table is partial and in-frame only. The profile shows about 140,000 clones, 87% of them singletons. The specimen was PBMCs or T cells enriched from blood (not recorded which). These receptors came from a man in his sixties who had recovered from COVID-19.

The genes are TRBV15 and TRBJ1-1, with 11 bases that match TRBD1. The CDR3 is 15 amino acids. CDR1 is LNHNV and CDR2 is YYDKDF in the germline V gene (reference sequence). V lost 5 bases and J lost 0; bases outside the gene matches: 2. This CDR3 reads CATSPGQGVNTEAFF. CDR3 bases: TGTGCCACCAGCCCGGGACAGGGGGTGAACACTGAAGCTTTCTTT. Together with reference TRBV15 and TRBJ1-1, the CDR3 gives the full variable domain: DAMVIQNPRYQVTQFGKPVTLSCSQTLNHNVMYWYQQKSSQAPKLLFHYYDKDFNNEADTPDNFQSRRPNTSFCFLDIRSPGLGDTAMYLCATSPGQGVNTEAFFGQGTRLTVV.

The chain joins TRBV3-1 (or the pseudogene TRBV3-2) to TRBJ2-3; TRBD2 is a possible D gene (5 bases). The CDR3 totals 14 residues. Between the trimmed V and J ends, which lost 5 bases and 0 bases, there was a span of 9 bases. The germline V gene has CDR1 LGHDT and CDR2 YNNKEL (reference sequence). CDR3 protein: CASSYSGSTDTQYF. CDR3 in DNA: TGTGCCAGCAGCTACAGCGGTAGCACAGATACGCAGTATTTT.

The chain links TRBV7-2 to TRBJ2-7; D remains ambiguous. Trimming left V 3 bases short and J 3 bases short, with 9 bases between. CDR1 SGHTA and CDR2 FQGNSA come from the germline V gene. The CDR3 sequence is 13 residues long. CDR3 amino acids: CASSLGTNYEQYF. The CDR3, as DNA: TGTGCCAGCAGCTTGGGCACAAACTACGAGCAGTACTTC.

This clone has more than one count but fewer than ten. This same CDR3 is encoded by further DNA sequences in the sample. The V call is TRBV5-1, the J call TRBJ1-4; 7 bases are a match to TRBD1. CDR1 is SGHRS, CDR2 YFSETQ, per germline. This CDR3 spans 14 amino acids. J was trimmed by 2 bases and V by 2 bases; bases with no gene match: 0. The CDR3 DNA reads as TGCGCCAGCAGCTTACAGGGGACTAATGAAAAACTGTTTTTT. As protein: CASSLQGTNEKLFF.

The CDR3 nucleotides read TGTGCCAGCTCGAACGACAGGGGGGAGAACACCGGGGAGCTGTTTTTT. This sequence encodes CASSNDRGENTGELFF. The chain has TRBV18 and TRBJ2-2, with TRBD1 matching 9 bases. Germline CDR1 KGHSH, CDR2 LQKENI. Losses at the gene ends were 6 bases for V and 1 base for J; bases not matched to a gene: 6. CDR3 length equals 16 residues.

This clone showed up just once. V gene TRBV6-6 combines with J gene TRBJ2-7; D unresolved. V was clipped by 5 bases and J by 4 bases, with 6 bases between them. Germline assignment: CDR1 MNHNY and CDR2 SVGAGI (reference sequence). CDR3 length: 11 residues. DNA for the CDR3: TGTGCCAGCAGTCCCAGGTACGAGCAGTACTTC. The encoded protein is CASSPRYEQYF.

The chain is built from TRBV9 and TRBJ2-5, with 8 nucleotides matching TRBD2. The CDR3 is made up of 15 amino acids. Germline-derived CDR1 and CDR2 are SGDLS and YYNGEE. Trimming took 5 bases from V and 3 from J; bases not matched to a gene: 9. The CDR3 region is CASSYSGTREETQYF. CDR3 DNA sequence: TGTGCCAGCAGTTATAGCGGGACCCGGGAAGAGACCCAGTACTTC.

The chain carries TRBV9 and TRBJ2-7; 7 nucleotides align to TRBD1. V was clipped by 4 bases and J by 2 bases; unmatched bases: 3. In germline, CDR1 is SGDLS, CDR2 YYNGEE. The CDR3 is 13 amino acids. The CDR3 DNA sequence: TGTGCCAGCAGCAAGGGACAGACCTACGAGCAGTACTTC. It yields the protein CASSKGQTYEQYF.

The chain recombines TRBV11-1 with TRBJ2-1; 12 bases agree with TRBD2. V was clipped by 3 bases and J by 7 bases; unmatched bases: 7. The germline V gene has CDR1 SGHAT and CDR2 FQDESV (reference sequence). The CDR3 length is 16 residues. Here the CDR3 DNA reads TGTGCCAGCAGCTTCCTAGCGGGAGGGCCGCGAAATGAGCAGTTCTTC. This codes for CASSFLAGGPRNEQFF.

V gene TRBV5-6 combines with J gene TRBJ2-3; maybe TRBD1 (5 bases). V was pared by 4 bases and J by 2 bases, with 17 bases between. This CDR3 contains 16 residues. Germline CDR1 SGHDT, CDR2 YYEEEE. The CDR3 region is CASSPTPDTYTDTQYF. The CDR3 region has the DNA TGTGCCAGCAGCCCTACCCCGGACACATACACAGATACGCAGTATTTT.

V usage is TRBV5-6 and J usage is TRBJ1-6; D gene unclear. The germline V gene has CDR1 SGHDT and CDR2 YYEEEE. CDR3 size: 17 residues. Deletions cut 4 bases from V and 0 bases from J, with 14 bases between. The CDR3 DNA follows: TGTGCCAGCAGCGTGTACACGTTCAGCTCCTATAATTCACCCCTCCACTTT. Its protein is CASSVYTFSSYNSPLHF.

J is TRBJ1-2 and V is TRBV7-8; D is unresolved. This CDR3 has 13 residues. CDR1 is SGHVS, CDR2 FQNEAQ, per germline. Trimming pared 5 bases from V and 0 bases from J, leaving 7 bases between. This CDR3 is CASSLGTNYGYTF. The CDR3 coding sequence is TGTGCCAGCAGCCTGGGCACTAACTATGGCTACACCTTC.

This chain uses TRBV30 with TRBJ1-2; tentatively, D is TRBD1 (6 bases). V was pared by 5 bases and J by 4 bases, with 8 bases between. CDR1 and CDR2 from the germline V gene are GTSNPN and SVGIG (reference sequence). This CDR3 contains 11 residues. The CDR3 nucleotides read TGTGCCTGGGGACAGTTCTATGGCTACACCTTC. This codes for CAWGQFYGYTF.

The chain is built from TRBV7-3 and TRBJ1-2; 8 bases match TRBD1. CDR1 and CDR2 from the germline V gene are SGHTA and FQGTGA. The CDR3 is 13 residues long. V lost 5 bases to trimming and J lost 7 bases; unmatched junction nucleotides: 6. CDR3 loop: CASSLNTGGGYTF. As DNA, the CDR3 is TGTGCCAGCAGCCTAAATACAGGGGGTGGCTACACCTTC.

The chain has TRBV19 and TRBJ2-5, with TRBD2 as a possible D gene (6 bases). Per germline, CDR1 LNHDA and CDR2 SQIVND (reference sequence). Trimming cost V 1 base and J 5 bases, with 14 bases left between them. This CDR3 has 15 amino acids. CDR3 sequence reads: CASSIGTGGAETQYF. CDR3 bases: TGTGCCAGTAGTATAGGAACCGGGGGTGCGGAGACCCAGTACTTC.

This chain connects TRBV5-1 to TRBJ1-2; no reliable D call. The length of the CDR3 is 14 residues. Trimming removed 4 bases at V and 0 bases at J, with 10 bases between. Germline CDR1 and CDR2: SGHRS and YFSETQ. CDR3 sequence: CASSLESPNYGYTF. The CDR3 DNA is TGCGCCAGCAGCCTCGAGTCCCCTAACTATGGCTACACCTTC.

Comment on this clone: The CDR3 ends on some other residue instead of the conserved phenylalanine or tryptophan, so this is likely a read error. Because the CDR3's place on the DNA is in doubt, the DNA is left out and the CDR3 is given as listed by TCRdb. The chain uses TRBV2 and TRBJ1-4; the table gives TRBD1 as D, unverified against the DNA. The CDR3 adds up to 12 amino acids, both ends counted. CDR1 and CDR2 from the germline V gene are SNHLY and FYNNEI. CDR3 amino acids: CASSEGAVSFRL.

This sequence joins TRBV11-2 and TRBJ1-1; D is perhaps TRBD1 (5 bases). Germline CDR1 SGHAT, CDR2 FQNNGV. Trimming shortened V by 5 bases and J by 0 bases, and 25 bases separated the two germline ends. The CDR3 length is 19 residues. The CDR3 DNA follows: TGTGCCAGCAGCCCTCACAGGATCGGCGGCACGAAAATGAACACTGAAGCTTTCTTT. Amino acids: CASSPHRIGGTKMNTEAFF.

This clone was counted once. V gene TRBV27 combines with J gene TRBJ2-7, with TRBD2 identical over 7 bases. The V and J ends lost 0 bases and 7 bases, in that order; junction bases with no gene match: 6. The CDR3 is made up of 14 amino acids. The germline V gene encodes CDR1 MNHEY and CDR2 SMNVEV (reference sequence). The CDR3 sequence is CASSLSIRGEEQYF. The CDR3 DNA sequence: TGTGCCAGCAGTTTATCGATACGGGGGGAAGAGCAGTACTTC.

The chain uses TRBV14 and TRBJ1-4; 7 nucleotides line up with TRBD1. CDR3 size: 16 residues. From germline, CDR1 is SGHDN and CDR2 FVKESK. With 0 bases clipped from V and 8 bases from J, the junction kept 9 bases outside the gene matches. In nucleotides, the CDR3 is TGTGCCAGCAGCCAAGACGTATGGGACAGTGGCGAAAAACTGTTTTTT. This codes for CASSQDVWDSGEKLFF.

This sequence joins TRBV6-5 and TRBJ1-1; TRBD1 aligns across 8 bases. Per the germline V gene, CDR1 is MNHEY and CDR2 is SVGAGI. This CDR3 has 15 amino acids. V was clipped by 6 bases and J by 0 bases; unmatched bases: 6. CDR3 loop: CASRGQASLNTEAFF. CDR3 nucleotides: TGTGCCAGCAGGGGACAGGCGAGCTTGAACACTGAAGCTTTCTTT.